This TCR beta chain was recorded in a study of T cells in women clearing cervical HPV infection. On the study more broadly: Controls gave blood once infection was undetectable; cases at lesion identification. Cases' blood sampling followed lesion detection by median around 150 days (90 to 200). Only a few women had HLA typing results available.

Comment on this clone: Its antigen is currently unknown. From the germline J gene comes the end of the CDR3, since the read stops 3 residues before it.

General observations from the study: Unknown T-cell numbers per sample may underlie the richness differences.

CDR1 and CDR2 from the germline V gene are SNHLY and FYNNEI. Deletions cut 7 bases from V and 1 base from J, with 19 bases between. CDR3 length: 17 amino acids. This table comes from immunoSEQ multiplex PCR, and its TCRdb copy is limited to in-frame clones, with some not included. This sample's table reports roughly 48,000 clones. The genes are TRBV2 and TRBJ2-2; a possible D gene is TRBD2 (7 bases). This sequence was found in a woman aged 18 to 75 with a cervical HPV16 infection that either progressed to CIN3+ or cleared (not recorded which). The sequenced material came from blood buffy coat. Partial CDR3 DNA: TGTGCCAGCACCCGCTGGCGGGGGCGAGGGAACACCGGGGAG. Protein sequence: CASTRWRGRGNTGE. The whole CDR3 region reads CASTRWRGRGNTGELFF. The entire variable domain, with the rest obtained from reference TRBV2 and TRBJ2-2, is as follows: EPEVTQTPSHQVTQMGQEVILRCVPISNHLYFYWYRQILGQKVEFLVSFYNNEISEKSEIFDDQFSVERPDGSNFTLKIRSTKLEDSAMYFCASTRWRGRGNTGELFFGEGSRLTVL.